The next 30 T cell receptor beta chains were all read from a single sample in a study of cytomegalovirus exposure and HLA in healthy donors (dated by TCRdb to about 2017). The library came from the immunoSEQ multiplex PCR assay. For the multiplex PCR, a mixture combining 60 forward primers for TCR Vbeta segments and 13 reverse primers for TCR Jbeta segments was used. TCRdb carries this immuneACCESS record with in-frame sequences only. Its versions omit some clonotypes, under half of them owing to an unresolved V gene in the studies checked, with the rest unexplained. The sample data list about 200,000 clones, and about nine tenths of these were observed just once. Jointly, the top ten make up around 1.4% of the sample. The sequencing sample was made of PBMCs. Source of these receptors: a man aged 25 to 40 in good health and CMV-seronegative.

This clone has only a few counts. This chain uses TRBV27 with TRBJ2-3, with 7 bases that match TRBD2. V was clipped by 5 bases and J by 1 base; unmatched bases: 18. CDR3 size: 19 residues. The germline V gene has CDR1 MNHEY and CDR2 SMNVEV (reference sequence). This chain's CDR3 is CASSRPEAGVYLGTDTQYF. The CDR3 nucleotides read TGTGCCAGCAGTCGCCCGGAGGCGGGGGTCTATCTCGGCACAGATACGCAGTATTTT.

The chain is built from TRBV7-9 and TRBJ1-1; 10 positions agree with TRBD1. Germline values: CDR1 SEHNR, CDR2 FQNEAQ (reference sequence). V was pared by 4 bases and J by 4 bases, with 3 bases of the junction left unmatched. This CDR3 spans 14 amino acids. The CDR3 sequence: CASSSRTGGTEAFF. The CDR3 DNA sequence: TGTGCCAGCAGCTCGCGGACAGGGGGCACTGAAGCTTTCTTT.

The chain employs TRBV5-4 and TRBJ1-2; TRBD1 might be the D (5 bases). Germline-derived CDR1 and CDR2 are SGHNT and YYREEE (reference sequence). This CDR3 has 15 residues. Trimming cost V 4 bases and J 0 bases, with 13 bases left between them. The CDR3 DNA is TGTGCCAGCAGCCCGCCAGGGCCTGCTAACTATGGCTACACCTTC. Its protein is CASSPPGPANYGYTF.

The chain has TRBV10-3 and TRBJ1-4, with TRBD1 identical over 8 bases. Germline trimming cut 2 bases from V and 2 bases from J; bases unmatched to any gene: 4. The CDR3 length is 16 residues. Germline V gives CDR1 ENHRY, CDR2 SYGVKD. The CDR3 nucleotides are TGTGCCATCAGTGAGGACAGGGGAAGGACTAATGAAAAACTGTTTTTT. Translating gives CAISEDRGRTNEKLFF.

This chain joins TRBV27 and TRBJ1-5, with D maybe TRBD1 (6 bases). CDR3 length: 14 residues. Trimming took off 6 bases at V and 1 base at J, with 10 bases between the two ends. Germline CDR1 reads MNHEY; CDR2 reads SMNVEV (reference sequence). CDR3 coding DNA: TGTGCCAGCAGCACGGACAGAAGCAATCAGCCCCAGCATTTT. Encoded protein: CASSTDRSNQPQHF.

The V call is TRBV4-1, the J call TRBJ2-5, with D tentatively TRBD1 (5 bases). The CDR3 is made up of 14 amino acids. Between the trimmed V and J ends, which lost 1 base and 3 bases, there was a span of 9 bases. Germline lookup yields CDR1 MGHRA and CDR2 YSYEKL. The CDR3 spells CASSQVGAEETQYF. The CDR3 coding sequence is TGCGCCAGCAGCCAAGTTGGGGCTGAAGAGACCCAGTACTTC.

Here the CDR3 DNA reads TGTGCCAGCAAGGGACAGGGCTATAGCAATCAGCCCCAGCATTTT. This encodes CASKGQGYSNQPQHF. V is TRBV6-1 and J is TRBJ1-5; TRBD1 matches 9 bases. The CDR3 is 15 amino acids. V shed 7 bases, J shed 0 bases, and the junction held 4 bases outside the gene matches. Germline CDR1 and CDR2: MNHNS and SASEGT.

The chain has TRBV4-2 and TRBJ1-2; maybe TRBD1 (6 bases). V gave up 1 base and J gave up 1 base, with 13 bases separating them. Germline values: CDR1 LGHNA, CDR2 YNFKEQ. The CDR3 extends over 16 amino acids. The CDR3 nucleotides read TGTGCCAGCAGCCAAGCCCAGACAGGCGATAACTATGGCTACACCTTC. Its protein is CASSQAQTGDNYGYTF.

This chain uses TRBV4-1 with TRBJ1-2; D unresolved. The V end was cut by 2 bases, the J end by 4 bases, with 8 bases between. The CDR3 extends over 13 amino acids. CDR1 and CDR2 (germline): MGHRA, YSYEKL. The CDR3 reads CASSQSYGYGYTF. The DNA for the CDR3 is TGCGCCAGCAGCCAAAGCTATGGCTATGGCTACACCTTC.

This clone was observed once. The chain recombines TRBV27 with TRBJ2-3, with D perhaps matching TRBD2 (6 bases). The CDR3 extends over 15 amino acids. The V gene lost 0 bases and the J gene lost 2 bases, with 9 bases spanning the gap. Germline CDR1 MNHEY, CDR2 SMNVEV (reference sequence). CDR3 bases: TGTGCCAGCAGTTTATCTCGCGGGGCCACAGATACGCAGTATTTT. Translation: CASSLSRGATDTQYF.

The chain has TRBV4-2 and TRBJ1-6, with a possible D match to TRBD1 (5 bases). Germline lookup yields CDR1 LGHNA and CDR2 YNFKEQ. This CDR3 is built from 17 residues. Trimming stripped 0 bases from V and 0 bases from J, with 9 bases between. CDR3 sequence: CASSQEGTGSYNSPLHF. The CDR3 nucleotides read TGTGCCAGCAGCCAAGAGGGAACAGGCTCCTATAATTCACCCCTCCACTTT.

Here the CDR3 DNA reads TGTGCCAGCAGTCAGGGTACCTACACCTTC. This codes for CASSQGTYTF. The chain has TRBV28 and TRBJ1-2, with D possibly being TRBD1 (5 bases). The germline gives CDR1 MDHEN, CDR2 SYDVKM. The length of the CDR3 is 10 residues. The ends were cut back, 5 bases at V and 10 bases at J, with 8 bases in the middle.

The V gene is TRBV7-8, the J gene TRBJ2-2; 11 bases agree with TRBD1. The CDR3 loop spans 15 amino acids. Germline-derived CDR1 and CDR2 are SGHVS and FQNEAQ. With V trimmed by 3 bases and J by 7 bases, 4 bases remained unmatched. CDR3 bases: TGTGCCAGCAGCTTCTCCGGGACAGGGGGCGGGGAGCTGTTTTTT. Protein product: CASSFSGTGGGELFF.

The chain recombines TRBV5-4 with TRBJ2-5; D is perhaps TRBD2 (5 bases). V was trimmed by 4 bases and J by 2 bases, leaving 9 bases between them. Germline CDR1 and CDR2: SGHNT and YYREEE (reference sequence). The CDR3 is 13 amino acids. CDR3 in amino acids: CASSKDSQETQYF. CDR3 bases: TGTGCCAGCAGCAAGGACTCGCAAGAGACCCAGTACTTC.

A single count supports this clone. The chain combines TRBV5-3 with TRBJ2-7, with TRBD2 identical over 10 bases. TRBV5-3 counts as an open reading frame of uncertain function. With 8 bases clipped from V and 0 bases from J, the junction kept 17 bases outside the gene matches. This CDR3 spans 18 amino acids. In DNA, the CDR3 is TGTGCCAGCCGTCAGGGGAGGGCTAGCGGGAGTTGCTCCTACGAGCAGTACTTC. Translation gives CASRQGRASGSCSYEQYF.

As concerns this clone: Mismatch with germline at one junction end may stem from a read error. The chain uses TRBV7-9 and TRBJ1-6, with D uncertain. In germline, CDR1 is SEHNR, CDR2 FQNEAQ (reference sequence). The CDR3 is 15 amino acids. The CDR3 reads CSSSLGQAPNSPLHF. The CDR3 coding sequence is TGTTCCAGCAGCTTAGGGCAGGCCCCCAATTCACCCCTCCACTTT.

This clone was picked up one time. The chain carries TRBV28 and TRBJ1-2; D gene ambiguous. CDR1 MDHEN and CDR2 SYDVKM come from the germline V gene. The V gene lost 3 bases and the J gene lost 8 bases, with 7 bases spanning the gap. This CDR3 spans 11 amino acids. The CDR3: CASSFGMGYTF. As DNA, the CDR3 is TGTGCCAGCAGTTTCGGGATGGGCTACACCTTC.

The chain links TRBV16 to TRBJ1-4; D not resolved. This CDR3 has 13 amino acids. Per germline, CDR1 KGHSY and CDR2 FQNENV. V lost 1 base to trimming and J lost 16 bases, with 16 bases between them. The CDR3, as DNA: TGTGCCAGCAGCCAATTGAGTCTACGTGAACCGTTTTTT. Translating gives CASSQLSLREPFF.

The chain combines TRBV11-1 with TRBJ2-5; D unresolved. V was shortened by 1 base and J by 1 base, with 10 bases between the two germline ends. CDR3 length: 15 amino acids. From germline, CDR1 is SGHAT and CDR2 FQDESV (reference sequence). The CDR3 is CASSLGMSTQETQYF. The CDR3 DNA is TGTGCCAGCAGCTTAGGCATGAGTACCCAAGAGACCCAGTACTTC.

J is TRBJ2-1 and V is TRBV9; 8 bases line up with TRBD2. The CDR3 totals 16 residues. The junction had 8 bases not matched to a gene; V was cut back by 0 bases and J by 6 bases. Germline CDR1 SGDLS, CDR2 YYNGEE. CDR3 residues: CASSVEGAGVGNEQFF. DNA of the CDR3: TGTGCCAGCAGCGTAGAAGGAGCGGGAGTTGGCAATGAGCAGTTCTTC. The full variable domain, its missing parts supplied by reference TRBV9 and TRBJ2-1, is DSGVTQTPKHLITATGQRVTLRCSPRSGDLSVYWYQQSLDQGLQFLIQYYNGEERAKGNILERFSAQQFPDLHSELNLSSLELGDSALYFCASSVEGAGVGNEQFFGPGTRLTVL.

This chain uses TRBV18 with TRBJ2-1; 7 positions agree with TRBD2. The CDR3 consists of 17 residues. Unmatched junction bases numbered 8, after V lost 3 bases and J lost 0 bases. Germline V gene lookup returns CDR1 KGHSH and CDR2 LQKENI. The CDR3 loop reads CASSPVRQRGSYNEQFF. The CDR3 DNA sequence: TGTGCCAGCTCACCGGTGCGTCAGCGGGGCTCCTACAATGAGCAGTTCTTC.

The chain's CDR3 is CASSQSPLQILGYTF. CDR3 nucleotides: TGCGCCAGCAGCCAATCTCCCCTCCAGATTTTAGGCTACACCTTC. This sequence joins TRBV4-1 and TRBJ1-2; no firm D call. The CDR3 has 15 amino acids. The ends were cut back, 2 bases at V and 8 bases at J, with 18 bases in the middle. Germline V gives CDR1 MGHRA, CDR2 YSYEKL.

The gene calls are TRBV27 and TRBJ2-1, with D maybe TRBD1 (6 bases). Between the trimmed V and J ends, which lost 2 bases and 11 bases, there was a span of 10 bases. The CDR3 spans 12 residues. From germline, CDR1 is MNHEY and CDR2 SMNVEV (reference sequence). The CDR3 DNA sequence: TGTGCCAGCAGTTTAGGGCAGGGGCAGCAGTTCTTC. It is translated as CASSLGQGQQFF.

The CDR3 sequence is CSVAIPDTQYF. The CDR3 DNA is TGCAGTGTGGCAATCCCGGATACGCAGTATTTT. J is TRBJ2-3 and V is TRBV20-1; D unclear. The germline gives CDR1 DFQATT, CDR2 SNEGSKA (reference sequence). The CDR3 loop spans 11 amino acids. The V end was cut by 7 bases, the J end by 6 bases, with 11 bases between.

This chain connects TRBV5-1 to TRBJ2-1; TRBD1 matches at 7 bases. The CDR3 has 15 amino acids. Losses at the gene ends were 0 bases for V and 2 bases for J; bases not matched to a gene: 2. The germline gives CDR1 SGHRS, CDR2 YFSETQ. Written as DNA, the CDR3 is TGCGCCAGCAGCTTGGGACAGGGCCCCTACAATGAGCAGTTCTTC. This translates into CASSLGQGPYNEQFF.

The chain carries TRBV4-1 and TRBJ2-3; 7 bases match TRBD2. After removal of 1 base from V and 0 bases from J, the junction contained 13 bases not matched to a gene. Germline V CDR1 and CDR2: MGHRA, YSYEKL. There are 19 residues in the CDR3. The CDR3 sequence is CASSQGPSGLLLSTDTQYF. For the CDR3, the DNA is TGCGCCAGCAGCCAAGGGCCTAGCGGACTCCTACTTAGCACAGATACGCAGTATTTT.

The chain combines TRBV6-5 with TRBJ1-1; tentatively, D is TRBD1 (6 bases). Germline V CDR1 and CDR2: MNHEY, SVGAGI. Trimming shortened V by 5 bases and J by 0 bases, and 13 bases separated the two germline ends. This CDR3 has 15 residues. CDR3 in amino acids: CASSPDRTMNTEAFF. The CDR3 DNA reads as TGTGCCAGCAGTCCGGACAGAACTATGAACACTGAAGCTTTCTTT.

The V and J genes are TRBV5-1 and TRBJ2-1; TRBD1 matches 9 bases. Germline CDR1 reads SGHRS; CDR2 reads YFSETQ. The CDR3 loop spans 12 amino acids. The ends lost 3 bases at V and 14 bases at J; junction bases unmatched: 6. The CDR3, as DNA: TGCGCCAGCAGCTCCGCCCGGGACAGGGAGTTCTTC. Its protein is CASSSARDREFF. The full variable domain, its missing parts supplied by reference TRBV5-1 and TRBJ2-1, is KAGVTQTPRYLIKTRGQQVTLSCSPISGHRSVSWYQQTPGQGLQFLFEYFSETQRNKGNFPGRFSGRQFSNSRSEMNVSTLELGDSALYLCASSSARDREFFGPGTRLTVL.

This clone was detected only once. The chain employs TRBV14 and TRBJ2-1; 10 bases line up with TRBD2. CDR1 and CDR2 (germline): SGHDN, FVKESK. The CDR3 is made up of 15 amino acids. Unmatched junction bases numbered 5, after V lost 6 bases and J lost 3 bases. The CDR3 here is CASRPTSGLYNEQFF. CDR3 DNA sequence: TGTGCCAGCAGACCGACTAGCGGGCTCTACAATGAGCAGTTCTTC.

On this clone itself: One end of the junction does not line up with germline, which may come from a read error. This chain uses TRBV7-8 with TRBJ1-5; 9 nucleotides match TRBD1. Germline V gene sequence: CDR1 SGHVS, CDR2 FQNEAQ. The CDR3 covers 16 residues. In DNA, the CDR3 is TGTGCCAGCACCCCAACAGGGGGCTCTAGCAGTCAGCCCCAGCATTTT. Translating it yields CASTPTGGSSSQPQHF. The whole variable domain, filled in from reference TRBV7-8 and TRBJ1-5, reads GAGVSQSPRYKVAKRGQDVALRCDPISGHVSLFWYQQALGQGPEFLTYFQNEAQLDKSGLPSDRFFAERPEGSVSTLKIQRTQQEDSAVYLCASTPTGGSSSQPQHFGDGTRLSIL.